The 11 T cell receptor beta chains presented below share a single source sample, sequenced in a study of T cell changes during pregnancy in multiple sclerosis. Here immunoSEQ multiplex PCR was the method, and the copy in TCRdb shows in-frame clones only, minus some. The repertoire holds 40,000 to 50,000 clones, with 85% to 95% as singletons. The sequenced sample was CD4+ T cells from peripheral blood mononuclear cells, obtained in the first trimester of pregnancy. The receptor set was obtained from a female donor with multiple sclerosis, enrolled in a pregnancy study.

V usage is TRBV7-9 and J usage is TRBJ1-1, with 9 bases lining up with TRBD1. V dropped 5 bases and J dropped 0; count of bases not matched to a gene: 10. The germline V gene has CDR1 SEHNR and CDR2 FQNEAQ (reference sequence). The CDR3 totals 17 residues. Here the CDR3 DNA reads TGTGCCAGCAGCCTGCCGGGACAGGGAGCTTTGAACACTGAAGCTTTCTTT. As protein: CASSLPGQGALNTEAFF.

V is TRBV23-1 and J is TRBJ2-7; TRBD1 is a possible D gene (5 bases). TRBV23-1 is filed as an ORF, its function uncertain. V was trimmed by 4 bases and J by 2 bases, leaving 9 bases between them. The CDR3 loop spans 13 amino acids. In nucleotides, the CDR3 is TGCGCCAGCAGTCGGACACATACCTACGAGCAGTACTTC. Its translation: CASSRTHTYEQYF.

V usage is TRBV6-5 and J usage is TRBJ2-7; 14 bases line up with TRBD2. The CDR3 is made up of 16 amino acids. Germline lookup yields CDR1 MNHEY and CDR2 SVGAGI. Germline trimming cut 2 bases from V and 6 bases from J; bases unmatched to any gene: 6. CDR3 amino acids: CASSYGGTSGGFEQYF. The CDR3 DNA is TGTGCCAGCAGTTACGGGGGGACTAGCGGGGGCTTCGAGCAGTACTTC.

This chain uses TRBV5-1 with TRBJ2-5; possible D gene TRBD2, 5 bases. Per the germline V gene, CDR1 is SGHRS and CDR2 is YFSETQ. CDR3 length: 17 amino acids. The V and J ends lost 2 bases and 3 bases respectively, with 20 bases between them. The CDR3 DNA reads TGCGCCAGCAGCTTAGGTTGGGGAACTAGGGCGGAAGAGACCCAGTACTTC. It is translated as CASSLGWGTRAEETQYF.

The chain employs TRBV6-5 and TRBJ1-1; D possibly corresponds to TRBD1 (6 bases). The germline V and J ends were trimmed by 1 base and 12 bases, with 15 bases remaining between them. The CDR3 has 13 amino acids. The germline gives CDR1 MNHEY, CDR2 SVGAGI. The CDR3 loop reads CASSYLGGGRSFF. The CDR3 coding sequence is TGTGCCAGCAGTTACTTAGGGGGGGGCCGATCTTTCTTT.

The chain recombines TRBV4-2 with TRBJ1-1; D may be TRBD1 (6 bases). The germline V gene has CDR1 LGHNA and CDR2 YNFKEQ. The CDR3 runs to 18 residues. With 0 bases removed from V and 0 bases from J, the gap between germline ends came to 17 bases. CDR3 in amino acids: CASSQDQQGLRMNTEAFF. In nucleotides, the CDR3 is TGTGCCAGCAGCCAAGACCAACAGGGTTTAAGGATGAACACTGAAGCTTTCTTT.

The chain carries TRBV6-5 and TRBJ1-1, with D perhaps TRBD1 (6 bases). V shed 6 bases and J shed 3 bases, with 17 bases lying between them. The CDR3 sequence is 15 residues long. CDR1 is MNHEY and CDR2 is SVGAGI in the germline V gene. The CDR3 DNA reads TGTGCCAGCAGACCAAACGGACAGCCAGACACTGAAGCTTTCTTT. Translating gives CASRPNGQPDTEAFF.

As to this clone: The junction and the germline gene differ at one end; a read error may be behind it. This sequence joins TRBV18 and TRBJ2-2, with TRBD1 matching 7 bases. Per germline, CDR1 KGHSH and CDR2 LQKENI. CDR3 length: 15 amino acids. The CDR3 DNA follows: TGTGCCAGCTCGCCAACAGGGGAGAACGCCGGGGAGCTGTTTTTT. Amino acid sequence: CASSPTGENAGELFF.

The chain uses TRBV11-2 and TRBJ1-5; 8 nucleotides match TRBD1. CDR3 size: 15 residues. Trimming removed 5 bases from V and 1 base from J; junction bases left unmatched: 4. Germline CDR1 and CDR2: SGHAT and FQNNGV. The CDR3 sequence is CASSQGTGSNQPQHF. In DNA form, the CDR3 reads TGTGCCAGCAGCCAAGGGACAGGAAGCAATCAGCCCCAGCATTTT.

The rearrangement uses TRBV18 and TRBJ2-1; D is perhaps TRBD1 (5 bases). V was clipped by 1 base and J by 4 bases, with 17 bases between them. The germline V gene encodes CDR1 KGHSH and CDR2 LQKENI. The CDR3 totals 17 residues. In nucleotides, the CDR3 is TGTGCCAGCTCACCACTAGACAGTCCGGCAAGATACAATGAGCAGTTCTTC. This codes for CASSPLDSPARYNEQFF.

This chain links TRBV5-1 with TRBJ1-1; D is undetermined. Per the germline V gene, CDR1 is SGHRS and CDR2 is YFSETQ. There are 15 residues in the CDR3. Trimming cost V 0 bases and J 4 bases, with 13 bases left between them. CDR3 in DNA: TGCGCCAGCAGCTTGGAATTTTCGGGGAGCACTGAAGCTTTCTTT. Translated, it gives CASSLEFSGSTEAFF. The variable domain in full, completed from reference TRBV5-1 and TRBJ1-1, reads KAGVTQTPRYLIKTRGQQVTLSCSPISGHRSVSWYQQTPGQGLQFLFEYFSETQRNKGNFPGRFSGRQFSNSRSEMNVSTLELGDSALYLCASSLEFSGSTEAFFGQGTRLTVV.